This T cell receptor (beta chain) is from a study of blood T cells in healthy people across ages. Per sample, a minimum of 6.5 million PBMCs were isolated. The CDR3 runs to 14 residues. V trimming: 3 bases; J trimming: 4 bases; junction bases outside the gene matches: 4. CDR1 and CDR2 from the germline V gene are SNHLY and FYNNEI. The table lists this clonotype with a few counts. Primed by a sample-barcoded 5' primer and a J-beta primer mix, a second PCR proceeded for about 6 to 11 cycles. Each TCR beta cDNA got a 12-nucleotide random molecular identifier. TCRdb re-called the 5' RACE reads with MiXCR, one entry per CDR3 protein. Of 2 million or so distinct CDR3 sequences listed, about 50% were seen once; the top ten hold approximately 2%.

Sequencing was carried out using blood. This TCR came from a woman between 40 and 55 years old in good health. The chain links TRBV2 to TRBJ1-2; TRBD1 aligns across 8 bases. CDR3 loop: CASSDLDRGYGYTF. CDR3 nucleotides: TGTGCCAGCAGTGACCTAGACAGGGGCTATGGCTACACCTTC.